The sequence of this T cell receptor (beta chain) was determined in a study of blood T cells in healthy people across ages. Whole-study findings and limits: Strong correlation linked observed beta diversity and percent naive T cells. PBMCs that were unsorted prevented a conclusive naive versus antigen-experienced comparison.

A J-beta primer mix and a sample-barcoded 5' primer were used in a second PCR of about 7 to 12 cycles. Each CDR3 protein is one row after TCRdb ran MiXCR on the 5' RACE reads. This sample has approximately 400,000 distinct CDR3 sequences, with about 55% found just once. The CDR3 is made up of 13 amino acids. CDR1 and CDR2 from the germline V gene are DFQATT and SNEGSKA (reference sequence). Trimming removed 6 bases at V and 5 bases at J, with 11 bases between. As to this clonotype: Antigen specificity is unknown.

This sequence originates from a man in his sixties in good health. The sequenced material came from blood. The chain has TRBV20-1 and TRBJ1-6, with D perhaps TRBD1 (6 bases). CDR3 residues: CSATNRDNSPLHF. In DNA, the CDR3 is TGCAGTGCAACTAACAGGGATAATTCACCCCTCCACTTT.